This T cell receptor beta chain was sequenced for a study of control samples from healthy donors and cancer patients. Repertoires were generated with immunoSEQ multiplex PCR, while TCRdb's copy carries only in-frame clones and drops some. The sample lists about 15,000 clones, roughly 80% occurring once. V dropped 2 bases and J dropped 9; count of bases not matched to a gene: 0. Per germline, CDR1 MRHNA and CDR2 SNTAGT. The CDR3 is 14 residues long. The clonotype originates from a female donor with lung cancer. The specimen was formalin-fixed, paraffin-embedded tissue. The chain employs TRBV6-4 and TRBJ2-1; 14 bases fit TRBD2. In nucleotides, the CDR3 is TGTGCCAGCAGTGACGGGACTAGCGGGAGTGAGCAGTTCTTC. Amino acids: CASSDGTSGSEQFF.